This T cell receptor (beta chain) was documented in a study of blood T cell repertoires in COVID-19. About the research overall: Italy, Spain and the United States were the sources of the convalescent and acute COVID-19 samples. PBMCs, B-cell-depleted T cells, or T cells provided the cDNA or gDNA that made up the material.

In the 2 weeks before study entry, exposed participants met a COVID-19 case, which was PCR-confirmed or clinician-diagnosed. In germline, CDR1 is SNHLY, CDR2 FYNNEI. The J segment lost 2 bases and the V segment lost 7 bases, leaving 7 bases of the junction unmatched. This CDR3 is built from 14 residues. This clone was counted once. Measured with immunoSEQ multiplex PCR; TCRdb has only the in-frame clones, and not every one. The sample includes roughly 190,000 clones, roughly 84% of them seen just once. This clonotype was obtained from a woman aged 25 to 45 who had been exposed to COVID-19. Sequencing input: PBMCs or T cells enriched from blood (not recorded which). The chain recombines TRBV2 with TRBJ2-7; TRBD2 matches at 8 bases. The CDR3 sequence is CASKVGTSTYEQYF. In DNA form, the CDR3 reads TGTGCCAGCAAGGTCGGGACTAGTACCTACGAGCAGTACTTC.